The rows below give T cell receptor beta chains drawn from one sample of a study of breast tumors, draining lymph nodes, adjacent tissues. TCRdb ran MiXCR on the multiplex PCR reads and lists one entry per CDR3 protein. The table shows around 14,000 distinct CDR3 sequences, with 45% to 70% occurring only once. The sequencing input was tumor-adjacent breast tissue. The source of these receptors is a female donor with breast cancer. Some clones in this sample may be carry-over from other donors' samples. Both conserved end residues are part of each CDR3. D genes are given only for firm matches. Some rows have no size entry. The others give once, few or many, or a class for an expanded clone.

CDR3 length,clone size,V gene,D gene,J gene,CDR3 protein,CDR3 DNA
18,many,TRBV3-1,.,TRBJ2-6,CASSQVAGTRGGANVLTF,TGTGCCAGCAGCCAAGTAGCAGGGACCCGGGGCGGGGCCAACGTCCTGACTTTC
15,many,TRBV29-1,.,TRBJ2-1,CSVDTGMSSYNEQFF,TGCAGCGTCGATACGGGAATGAGCTCCTACAATGAGCAGTTCTTC
14,.,TRBV2,.,TRBJ1-3,CASSASRGANTIYF,TGTGCCAGCAGTGCTTCCAGGGGTGCAAACACCATATATTTT
12,.,TRBV7-8,.,TRBJ2-3,CASSLGRDTQYF,TGTGCCAGCAGCTTAGGGAGAGATACGCAGTATTTT
13,.,TRBV2,.,TRBJ1-2,CASSAGSGYGYTF,TGTGCCAGCAGTGCAGGGTCAGGGTATGGCTACACCTTC
13,medium-sized,TRBV20-1,TRBD1,TRBJ1-6,CSAQGDWDSPLHF,TGCAGTGCCCAGGGGGATTGGGATTCACCCCTCCACTTT
13,.,TRBV5-6,.,TRBJ2-7,CASASLGGREQYF,TGTGCCAGCGCCTCCCTTGGGGGGCGGGAGCAGTACTTC
11,.,TRBV7-2,TRBD1,TRBJ2-5,CASSQGAFRYF,TGTGCCAGCAGCCAGGGGGCCTTCCGGTACTTC
15,.,TRBV25-1,.,TRBJ2-7,CASSARTGAGDEQYF,TGTGCCAGCAGTGCTAGGACGGGGGCGGGCGACGAGCAGTACTTC
13,medium-sized,TRBV19,.,TRBJ1-5,CASNAYSNQPQHF,TGTGCCAGTAACGCTTATAGCAATCAGCCCCAGCATTTT
11,.,TRBV30,.,TRBJ2-1,CASKEYNEQFF,TGTGCCTCCAAGGAATACAATGAGCAGTTCTTC
17,.,TRBV20-1,TRBD2,TRBJ2-3,CSARVGRTSGRSNTQYF,TGCAGTGCTAGAGTGGGACGGACTAGCGGGAGGTCAAATACGCAGTATTTT
15,many,TRBV6-1,.,TRBJ2-1,CASSQPGSSYNEQFF,TGTGCCAGCAGTCAACCGGGGAGCTCCTACAATGAGCAGTTCTTC